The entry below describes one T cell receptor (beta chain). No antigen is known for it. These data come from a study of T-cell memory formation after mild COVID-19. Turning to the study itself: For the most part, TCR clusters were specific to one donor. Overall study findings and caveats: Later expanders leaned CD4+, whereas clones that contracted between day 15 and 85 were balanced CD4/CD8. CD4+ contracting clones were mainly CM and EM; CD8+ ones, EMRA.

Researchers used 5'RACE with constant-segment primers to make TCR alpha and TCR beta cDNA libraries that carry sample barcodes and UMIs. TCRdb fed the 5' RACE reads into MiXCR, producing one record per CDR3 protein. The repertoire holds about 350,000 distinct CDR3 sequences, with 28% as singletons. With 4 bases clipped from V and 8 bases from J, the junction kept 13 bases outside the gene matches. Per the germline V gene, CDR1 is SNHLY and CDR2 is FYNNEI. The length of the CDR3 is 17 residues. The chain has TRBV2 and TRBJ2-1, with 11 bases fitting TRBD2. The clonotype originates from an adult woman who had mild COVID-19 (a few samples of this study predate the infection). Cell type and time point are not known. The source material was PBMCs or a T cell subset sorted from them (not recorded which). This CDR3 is CASSGLLAGALVDEQFF. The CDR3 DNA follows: TGTGCCAGCAGTGGCCTACTAGCGGGAGCCCTTGTCGATGAGCAGTTCTTC.